The 23 T cell receptor beta chains reported below all come from one sample, sequenced in a study of glioma-infiltrating T cells after dendritic cell vaccination. Time point described: after dendritic cell vaccination, including at tumor progression/relapse. Produced via immunoSEQ multiplex PCR; TCRdb's table is partial and in-frame only. The sample has about 65,000 clones, around nine tenths seen once. This specimen consisted of blood, obtained after dendritic cell vaccination. Receptor source: a human donor with glioblastoma.

This clone has only one observation. This chain joins TRBV19 and TRBJ1-1; D is undetermined. The CDR3 runs 12 residues. Trimming took 5 bases from V and 1 from J, leaving 5 bases between them. Germline lookup yields CDR1 LNHDA and CDR2 SQIVND (reference sequence). The CDR3 nucleotides read TGTGCCAGTAGTGAGCCGAACACTGAAGCTTTCTTT. It is translated as CASSEPNTEAFF.

CDR3 loop: CASRDRTEPNQPQHF. CDR3 nucleotide sequence: TGTGCCAGCAGGGATAGGACAGAACCGAATCAGCCCCAGCATTTT. The chain couples TRBV2 to TRBJ1-5; D is perhaps TRBD1 (6 bases). Trimming left V 6 bases short and J 4 bases short, with 16 bases between. Germline CDR1 and CDR2: SNHLY and FYNNEI. This CDR3 spans 15 amino acids.

This clone was seen more than once but under ten times. This chain uses TRBV7-9 with TRBJ2-5; 12 nucleotides align to TRBD2. Germline V gene lookup returns CDR1 SEHNR and CDR2 FQNEAQ (reference sequence). The CDR3 contains 15 residues. J gave up 4 bases and V 2 bases, and 2 bases lay outside the gene matches. In DNA form, the CDR3 reads TGTGCCAGCAGCTTACTAGCGGGAGGGTTAGAGACCCAGTACTTC. Amino acids: CASSLLAGGLETQYF.

The chain carries TRBV2 and TRBJ2-7; D remains unclear. The CDR3 totals 11 residues. Trimming cost V 6 bases and J 3 bases, with 6 bases left between them. The V gene's germline CDR1 is SNHLY and CDR2 FYNNEI. The CDR3 protein is CASRAIYEQYF. The CDR3, as DNA: TGTGCCAGCAGAGCAATCTACGAGCAGTACTTC.

This clone turned up a few times. J is TRBJ2-7 and V is TRBV7-2; 11 bases agree with TRBD2. Germline CDR1 SGHTA, CDR2 FQGNSA. The V segment lost 5 bases and the J segment 0 bases; nucleotides outside the gene matches: 9. CDR3 length: 17 amino acids. The CDR3 nucleotides read TGTGCCAGCAGCAAAGGACTAGCGGGTTTTAGCTCCTACGAGCAGTACTTC. It specifies CASSKGLAGFSSYEQYF.

This clone was counted a few times. The rearrangement joins TRBV5-1 to TRBJ2-3; D is perhaps TRBD2 (6 bases). The CDR3 is 15 residues long. Germline values: CDR1 SGHRS, CDR2 YFSETQ. The ends were cut back, 0 bases at V and 1 base at J, with 9 bases in the middle. The CDR3 region has the DNA TGCGCCAGCAGCTTGGGTGCGGGGCGCACAGATACGCAGTATTTT. It is translated as CASSLGAGRTDTQYF.

The rearrangement joins TRBV6-5 to TRBJ1-2; perhaps TRBD1 as D (5 bases). Trimming shortened V by 5 bases and J by 5 bases, and 9 bases separated the two germline ends. This CDR3 comprises 12 residues. Germline loops: CDR1 MNHEY, CDR2 SVGAGI. CDR3 protein: CASSPGGYGYTF. The CDR3 nucleotides read TGTGCCAGCAGTCCCGGGGGATATGGCTACACCTTC.

In nucleotides, the CDR3 is TGTGCCAGTAGTATCCAAGGGGGCTACGAGCAGTACTTC. It encodes CASSIQGGYEQYF. The chain employs TRBV19 and TRBJ2-7; TRBD1 might be the D (6 bases). The CDR3 runs 13 residues. The V gene lost 3 bases and the J gene lost 3 bases, with 9 bases spanning the gap. CDR1 and CDR2 (germline): LNHDA, SQIVND (reference sequence).

The chain joins TRBV19 to TRBJ1-2, with 11 bases fitting TRBD1. V lost 6 bases, J lost 3 bases, and 3 bases stayed unmatched. Germline CDR1 and CDR2: LNHDA and SQIVND (reference sequence). The CDR3 has 14 amino acids. The CDR3 spells CASSVDRGHYGYTF. In nucleotides, the CDR3 is TGTGCCAGTAGCGTGGACAGGGGGCACTATGGCTACACCTTC.

V and J are TRBV25-1 and TRBJ2-3; D is possibly TRBD2 (6 bases). Deletions cut 3 bases from V and 4 bases from J, with 14 bases between. The CDR3 is made up of 15 amino acids. The V gene's germline CDR1 is MGHDK and CDR2 SYGVNS. In DNA form, the CDR3 reads TGTGCCAGCAGTGATGCCGGGAGATCCGCAGATACGCAGTATTTT. Its protein product is CASSDAGRSADTQYF.

CDR3 protein: CASRGSGTAGPYEQYF. The CDR3 DNA follows: TGTGCCAGTCGCGGTAGCGGGACCGCCGGGCCCTACGAGCAGTACTTC. V usage is TRBV13 and J usage is TRBJ2-7; TRBD2 matches 8 bases. The CDR3 contains 16 residues. V trimming: 9 bases; J trimming: 2 bases; junction bases outside the gene matches: 15. Germline V lookup: CDR1 PRHDT, CDR2 FYEKMQ (reference sequence).

The chain uses TRBV19 and TRBJ2-1; possible D gene TRBD1, 5 bases. There are 15 residues in the CDR3. The germline V and J ends were trimmed by 4 bases and 5 bases, with 15 bases remaining between them. Germline V lookup: CDR1 LNHDA, CDR2 SQIVND (reference sequence). The CDR3 DNA reads TGTGCCAGTAGTAGCTCGTCAGGGCAGAACAATGAGCAGTTCTTC. Protein sequence: CASSSSSGQNNEQFF.

This chain joins TRBV2 and TRBJ2-5; 8 bases match TRBD2. The CDR3 has 15 residues. Germline V lookup: CDR1 SNHLY, CDR2 FYNNEI. Unmatched junction bases numbered 7, after V lost 3 bases and J lost 4 bases. CDR3 sequence: CASSEEWLAGETQYF. In DNA form, the CDR3 reads TGTGCCAGCAGTGAGGAATGGCTAGCGGGAGAGACCCAGTACTTC.

The sample holds a few counts of this clone. The chain employs TRBV6-5 and TRBJ2-7; D is unresolved. V lost 6 bases, J lost 3 bases, and 15 bases lay in between. The CDR3 length is 14 residues. Germline assignment: CDR1 MNHEY and CDR2 SVGAGI. The CDR3: CASSRGLGFYEQYF. The CDR3 DNA is TGTGCCAGCAGCCGAGGCCTCGGGTTCTACGAGCAGTACTTC.

The V gene is TRBV5-1, the J gene TRBJ2-7, with D maybe TRBD2 (5 bases). Germline assignment: CDR1 SGHRS and CDR2 YFSETQ. The CDR3 has 14 amino acids. The V end was cut by 4 bases, the J end by 6 bases, with 17 bases between. The CDR3 spells CASSPGLTRGEQYF. DNA of the CDR3: TGCGCCAGCAGCCCGGGCCTAACTCGGGGCGAGCAGTACTTC.

The chain joins TRBV7-2 to TRBJ2-7; 7 positions match TRBD1. V was clipped by 2 bases and J by 7 bases; unmatched bases: 8. This CDR3 region has 14 residues. Per the germline V gene, CDR1 is SGHTA and CDR2 is FQGNSA. The CDR3 bases are TGTGCCAGCAGCTTACTCACAGGGGTGGGTGAGCAGTACTTC. It specifies CASSLLTGVGEQYF.

V gene TRBV4-3 combines with J gene TRBJ2-5; the match to TRBD1 covers 7 bases. This CDR3 comprises 16 residues. J lost 2 bases, V lost 3 bases, and 9 bases had no gene match. Germline CDR1 LGHNA, CDR2 YSLEER. CDR3 amino acids: CASSHPRRGRQETQYF. The CDR3 nucleotides are TGCGCCAGCAGCCACCCCCGCAGGGGGAGACAAGAGACCCAGTACTTC.

The chain is built from TRBV19 and TRBJ1-3, with D uncertain. The germline CDR1 and CDR2 sequences are LNHDA and SQIVND (reference sequence). The CDR3 length is 15 residues. Trimming pared 1 base from V and 1 base from J, leaving 8 bases between. The CDR3 nucleotides read TGTGCCAGTAGTATAGTACGCAGTTCTGGAAACACCATATATTTT. It encodes CASSIVRSSGNTIYF.

The chain recombines TRBV5-1 with TRBJ2-5, with D possibly TRBD2 on 6 matching bases. Trimming removed 1 base at V and 2 bases at J, with 18 bases between. Germline V gene sequence: CDR1 SGHRS, CDR2 YFSETQ. The CDR3 is 17 amino acids. The CDR3 region is CASSLFPGSRGQETQYF. DNA for the CDR3: TGCGCCAGCAGCTTGTTCCCAGGGAGTCGGGGGCAAGAGACCCAGTACTTC. Using reference TRBV5-1 and TRBJ2-5 for the parts outside the CDR3, the full variable domain is KAGVTQTPRYLIKTRGQQVTLSCSPISGHRSVSWYQQTPGQGLQFLFEYFSETQRNKGNFPGRFSGRQFSNSRSEMNVSTLELGDSALYLCASSLFPGSRGQETQYFGPGTRLLVL.

The chain has TRBV5-1 and TRBJ2-7; D uncertain. Per germline, CDR1 SGHRS and CDR2 YFSETQ. V lost 1 base and J lost 0, with 14 bases in between. The CDR3 has 16 residues. In nucleotides, the CDR3 is TGCGCCAGCAGCTTGATAGGCAGGCAAAGCTCCTACGAGCAGTACTTC. Its protein is CASSLIGRQSSYEQYF.

V and J are TRBV5-1 and TRBJ2-3; 8 bases align to TRBD1. There are 17 residues in the CDR3. The trim removed 6 bases at V and 2 bases at J, leaving 14 bases unmatched. Germline CDR1 and CDR2: SGHRS and YFSETQ. In DNA, the CDR3 is TGCGCCAGCAAAATCGCCCGAACAGGGGGTTACACAGATACGCAGTATTTT. Translation: CASKIARTGGYTDTQYF.

The chain couples TRBV27 to TRBJ2-2; 7 nucleotides match TRBD1. V lost 5 bases and J lost 7; bases outside the gene matches: 4. This CDR3 spans 13 amino acids. CDR1 is MNHEY, CDR2 SMNVEV, per germline (reference sequence). Here the CDR3 reads CASSVDRVGELFF. CDR3 nucleotide sequence: TGTGCCAGCAGTGTCGACAGGGTCGGGGAGCTGTTTTTT.

This chain uses TRBV19 with TRBJ1-5; no firm D call. CDR3 size: 16 residues. V was shortened by 9 bases and J by 3 bases, with 21 bases between the two germline ends. Germline lookup yields CDR1 LNHDA and CDR2 SQIVND (reference sequence). CDR3 DNA sequence: TGTGCCAGCCGGCCAAGGAGCGGGCAGGACAATCAGCCCCAGCATTTT. Its protein product is CASRPRSGQDNQPQHF.